The 21 T cell receptor beta chains given below trace back to one sample, sequenced in a study of blood T cell repertoires in COVID-19 (TCRdb year 2020). Library preparation was by the immunoSEQ multiplex PCR assay. Here the immuneACCESS table is served through TCRdb, limited to in-frame sequences with V and J called. Missing clones are a known gap in these copies; in checked studies unresolved V genes cover under half, and the rest lacks a known reason. In this sample the table shows 150,000 to 200,000 clones, roughly 83% of which occur a single time. The biggest ten clones account for roughly 4.9% of the sample. Source material: PBMCs or T cells enriched from blood (not recorded which). These receptors all stem from a man in his sixties or seventies who had been exposed to COVID-19.

This clone came up once. V and J are TRBV4-1 and TRBJ1-2; no firm D call. The CDR3 sequence is 15 residues long. The ends were cut back, 0 bases at V and 2 bases at J, with 10 bases in the middle. Germline CDR1 is MGHRA and CDR2 is YSYEKL. CDR3 in amino acids: CASSQERVANYGYTF. As DNA, the CDR3 is TGCGCCAGCAGCCAAGAGAGGGTCGCGAACTATGGCTACACCTTC.

The V and J genes are TRBV5-1 and TRBJ2-3; D is unclear. Germline CDR1 reads SGHRS; CDR2 reads YFSETQ. CDR3 size: 13 residues. V dropped 3 bases and J dropped 2 bases, with 7 bases sitting between them. The CDR3 loop is CASSSEVTDTQYF. Here the CDR3 DNA reads TGCGCCAGCAGCTCCGAGGTCACAGATACGCAGTATTTT.

This clone was seen only a few times. The chain uses TRBV28 and TRBJ1-1, with TRBD1 identical over 12 bases. The V gene end was trimmed by 5 bases and the J gene end by 4 bases; junction bases not matched to a gene: 14. The germline V gene has CDR1 MDHEN and CDR2 SYDVKM. This CDR3 has 18 residues. CDR3 region: CASSLTGTGGLEITEAFF. The CDR3 DNA reads as TGTGCCAGCAGTCTGACCGGGACAGGGGGCTTAGAGATCACTGAAGCTTTCTTT.

The gene calls are TRBV2 and TRBJ1-1, with D possibly being TRBD1 (6 bases). The V gene's germline CDR1 is SNHLY and CDR2 FYNNEI. This CDR3 spans 12 amino acids. V lost 8 bases and J lost 11, with 18 bases in between. This chain's CDR3 is CASSVGGGLAFF. The DNA of the CDR3 is TGTGCCAGCTCCGTGGGAGGGGGGTTGGCTTTCTTT.

The rearrangement joins TRBV5-1 to TRBJ1-3; D unresolved. The CDR3 has 14 amino acids. The V gene lost 0 bases and the J gene lost 1 base, with 5 bases spanning the gap. Germline loops: CDR1 SGHRS, CDR2 YFSETQ. In nucleotides, the CDR3 is TGCGCCAGCAGCTTGGGAGTTTCTGGAAACACCATATATTTT. This sequence encodes CASSLGVSGNTIYF.

The rearrangement joins TRBV11-3 to TRBJ2-1, with a weak D call TRBD2 (6 bases). The CDR3 is 17 residues long. Germline V gives CDR1 SGHNT, CDR2 YENEEA. V was cut by 2 bases and J by 6 bases, with 20 bases left in between. Here the CDR3 DNA reads TGTGCCAGCAGCTTATCGACTACCCGACGGGAGAGCAATGAGCAGTTCTTC. Translated, it gives CASSLSTTRRESNEQFF.

This chain uses TRBV19 with TRBJ2-1; 10 nucleotides agree with TRBD1. The CDR3 is 13 amino acids. With V trimmed by 6 bases and J by 7 bases, 3 bases remained unmatched. Germline loops: CDR1 LNHDA, CDR2 SQIVND (reference sequence). The CDR3 nucleotides read TGTGCCAGTAGGAGACAGGGGGCTAATGAGCAGTTCTTC. Amino acids: CASRRQGANEQFF.

The rearrangement uses TRBV4-3 and TRBJ2-1, with D maybe TRBD2 (5 bases). Per the germline V gene, CDR1 is LGHNA and CDR2 is YSLEER. Trimming removed 0 bases at V and 10 bases at J, with 16 bases between. The CDR3 length is 15 residues. The CDR3 coding sequence is TGCGCCAGCAGCCAAGAGATATCCGGGGTCGTGGAGCAGTTCTTC. Encoded protein: CASSQEISGVVEQFF.

The chain carries TRBV11-2 and TRBJ1-1, with D unclear. Germline V gene lookup returns CDR1 SGHAT and CDR2 FQNNGV. There are 18 residues in the CDR3. The V end lost 5 bases, the J end lost 0 bases, and 22 bases lay between the germline ends. This CDR3 is CASSPHLLSSSMNTEAFF. In DNA form, the CDR3 reads TGTGCCAGCAGCCCCCATCTCCTTAGCAGTTCTATGAACACTGAAGCTTTCTTT.

V and J are TRBV12-3 or TRBV12-4 and TRBJ1-2, with 8 bases aligning to TRBD1. The CDR3 length is 13 residues. The ends lost 6 bases at V and 3 bases at J; junction bases unmatched: 3. The CDR3 region is CASSQGADYGYTF. As DNA, the CDR3 is TGTGCCAGCAGCCAGGGGGCTGACTATGGCTACACCTTC.

J is TRBJ2-2 and V is TRBV7-2, with D unclear. The CDR3 is 15 amino acids. Trimming cost V 0 bases and J 1 base, with 6 bases left between them. Germline V gene data show CDR1 as SGHTA and CDR2 as FQGNSA. The DNA of the CDR3 is TGTGCCAGCAGCTTAGCGGCCCAGAACACCGGGGAGCTGTTTTTT. Protein sequence: CASSLAAQNTGELFF.

This clone came up once. The V and J genes are TRBV7-2 and TRBJ2-7, with D unclear. V dropped 5 bases and J dropped 4 bases, with 9 bases sitting between them. Germline V gives CDR1 SGHTA, CDR2 FQGNSA. CDR3 size: 12 residues. The CDR3 coding sequence is TGTGCCAGCAGCCTAAACCTTTACGAGCAGTACTTC. This codes for CASSLNLYEQYF.

The J gene is TRBJ1-3, the V gene TRBV10-3, with 7 nucleotides matching TRBD1. This CDR3 region has 13 residues. The V gene's germline CDR1 is ENHRY and CDR2 SYGVKD. With V trimmed by 11 bases and J by 4 bases, 8 bases remained unmatched. The CDR3 region is CAARGTEGNTIYF. CDR3 in DNA: TGTGCCGCCAGAGGGACAGAAGGAAACACCATATATTTT.

The chain employs TRBV7-6 and TRBJ2-7, with 10 bases matching TRBD2. The germline CDR1 and CDR2 sequences are SGHVS and FNYEAQ. After removal of 4 bases from V and 2 bases from J, the junction contained 20 bases not matched to a gene. The CDR3 totals 20 residues. The CDR3 protein is CASSSNIPSGGLRATYEQYF. The CDR3 DNA reads TGTGCCAGCAGCTCCAATATTCCTAGCGGGGGCCTGCGGGCCACCTACGAGCAGTACTTC. The full variable domain, completed using reference TRBV7-6 and TRBJ2-7, is GAGVSQSPRYKVTKRGQDVALRCDPISGHVSLYWYRQALGQGPEFLTYFNYEAQQDKSGLPNDRFSAERPEGSISTLTIQRTEQRDSAMYRCASSSNIPSGGLRATYEQYFGPGTRLTVT.

This rearrangement joins TRBV9 to TRBJ2-1; weak D call: TRBD2 (5 bases). The CDR3 runs 14 residues. The V end lost 0 bases, the J end lost 7 bases, and 11 bases lay between the germline ends. Germline CDR1 is SGDLS and CDR2 is YYNGEE. CDR3: CASSVGPPGNEQFF. In DNA, the CDR3 is TGTGCCAGCAGCGTAGGCCCTCCGGGGAATGAGCAGTTCTTC. Using reference TRBV9 and TRBJ2-1 for the parts outside the CDR3, the full variable domain is DSGVTQTPKHLITATGQRVTLRCSPRSGDLSVYWYQQSLDQGLQFLIQYYNGEERAKGNILERFSAQQFPDLHSELNLSSLELGDSALYFCASSVGPPGNEQFFGPGTRLTVL.

The chain couples TRBV3-1 (or the pseudogene TRBV3-2) to TRBJ1-1; D perhaps matches TRBD1 (6 bases). The CDR3 consists of 14 residues. Germline V CDR1 and CDR2: LGHDT, YNNKEL (reference sequence). The V end lost 1 base, the J end lost 11 bases, and 17 bases lay between the germline ends. CDR3 sequence: CASSQGQAVSGAFF. The CDR3 DNA is TGTGCCAGCAGCCAAGGACAGGCCGTCTCGGGGGCTTTCTTT.

The rearrangement uses TRBV7-2 and TRBJ2-4, with 10 bases lining up with TRBD1. Germline V gives CDR1 SGHTA, CDR2 FQGNSA. This CDR3 has 15 residues. V lost 5 bases and J lost 5; bases outside the gene matches: 6. The CDR3 protein is CASSRDRGYQNIQYF. Written as DNA, the CDR3 is TGTGCCAGCAGCCGGGACAGGGGCTACCAAAACATTCAGTACTTC.

The rearrangement uses TRBV18 and TRBJ2-7; D remains ambiguous. V lost 6 bases and J lost 6, with 12 bases in between. CDR3 length: 12 amino acids. Germline V CDR1 and CDR2: KGHSH, LQKENI. CDR3 sequence reads: CASSVSSGEQYF. The CDR3 coding sequence is TGTGCCAGCTCTGTTAGTTCTGGCGAGCAGTACTTC.

The V gene is TRBV7-8, the J gene TRBJ1-3, with D possibly being TRBD1 (5 bases). The ends were cut back, 3 bases at V and 8 bases at J, with 8 bases in the middle. CDR1 is SGHVS, CDR2 FQNEAQ, per germline. This CDR3 is 12 amino acids long. CDR3 coding DNA: TGTGCCAGCAGCTTTGCGGGGGACACCATATATTTT. This sequence encodes CASSFAGDTIYF.

CDR3 nucleotides: TGTGCCAGCAGCCACGAACGGGACAGAAGTTACGAGCAGTACTTC. This codes for CASSHERDRSYEQYF. The chain combines TRBV3-1 (or the pseudogene TRBV3-2) with TRBJ2-7, with 7 bases matching TRBD1. Trimming took 3 bases from V and 4 from J; bases not matched to a gene: 9. The CDR3 runs to 15 residues. Germline V lookup: CDR1 LGHDT, CDR2 YNNKEL (reference sequence).

This clone was seen many times. V gene TRBV28 combines with J gene TRBJ1-1; 7 positions match TRBD1. Germline values: CDR1 MDHEN, CDR2 SYDVKM. The CDR3 consists of 13 residues. The V and J ends lost 6 bases and 4 bases, in that order; junction bases with no gene match: 5. The CDR3 nucleotides are TGTGCCAGCAGGACGACAGGGCCCACTGAAGCTTTCTTT. This sequence encodes CASRTTGPTEAFF.